This TCR beta chain came from a study of CD8 T cells in ankylosing spondylitis. Study observations and caveats: In reactive arthritis synovial fluid and blood, some motif variants had been reported before. Peripheral blood held disease-linked clones only at relatively low frequency, and these were CD8+.

With molecular barcodes, quantitative 5'-RACE was used to make the TCR beta libraries. TCRdb itself ran the 5' RACE reads through MiXCR, one entry per CDR3 protein. The sample consists of approximately 42,000 distinct CDR3 sequences, 4% of them appearing once. This clonotype was observed at least ten times. Its antigen is unidentified. The V end lost 0 bases, the J end lost 4 bases, and 11 bases lay between the germline ends. CDR3 length equals 15 residues. The germline V gene encodes CDR1 SGDLS and CDR2 YYNGEE. The sample consisted of blood, either unsorted or a sorted T cell fraction (not recorded which). The receptor comes from a female donor with ankylosing spondylitis or in good health (not recorded which). This chain connects TRBV9 to TRBJ2-1; D is undetermined. The DNA for the CDR3 is TGTGCCAGCAGCGTAGAAGGGTACCATTACAATGAGCAGTTCTTC. It specifies CASSVEGYHYNEQFF.